This TCR beta chain appears in the sequencing data of a study of CD8 T cells in Susac syndrome (dated by TCRdb to about 2019). The study in broad terms: Among the sequenced Susac syndrome patients, five or six had clinically active disease and about eight were in clinical remission. CD8+ T cell repertoire clonality was compared between around eleven healthy donors, approximately 14 Susac syndrome patients and around 15 multiple sclerosis patients. The study used repertoire sequencing to test whether antigen drove CD8+ T cell activation and differentiation in Susac syndrome. Susac syndrome patients were therapy-naive, on corticosteroids (some also receiving IVIg), or on IVIg alone at blood withdrawal.

RNA was extracted with the RNeasy kit and roughly 0.45 to 1 ug was reverse transcribed using random hexamers. The immunoSEQ multiplex PCR assay, covering 54 Vbeta and 13 Jbeta segments, was used to amplify TCR beta CDR3 regions. PCR amplification bias was corrected by using a synthetic template baseline for primer optimization and computational correction. The original methods were these. Reads were annotated to V, D and J genes according to IMGT and were analyzed with immunoSEQ Analyzer, with only productive sequences retained. To calculate clonality, Shannon entropy was normalized by log2 of the number of productive unique sequences and then subtracted from one. For each patient and control, public and private clones were evaluated among the 100 most prevalent clones. Clones were defined as Susac-specific if absent from the healthy and MS cohorts, from 1052 published viral clones and from other ImmuneACCESS disease sequences. TCRdb reran the public reads through fastp at Q25 and MiXCR, keeping productive beta chains. Each CDR3 protein gets just one entry, which takes the most common genes and DNA from the rows behind it. The V and J calls come from TCRdb's annotation, not from the publication. Here the sample has some 200,000 distinct CDR3 sequences; approximately 95% occur a single time. Approximately 0.16% of the sample belongs to the ten largest clones.

High-throughput TCR beta sequencing profiled peripheral blood CD8+ and CD4+ T cells from healthy donors, Susac syndrome patients and multiple sclerosis patients. The Susac syndrome patients fulfilled recently defined diagnostic criteria for definite or probable disease. Bulk CD8+ and CD4+ T cells were purified by magnetic negative isolation, while CD8+ TEMRA cells were enriched using FACS. Blood was collected in EDTA tubes and processed within 24 hours, with PBMCs isolated through density gradient centrifugation. PBMCs destined for TCR sequencing were cryopreserved in liquid nitrogen and later thawed in a 37 °C water bath. A purity of at least 90% was achieved for sorted or isolated CD4+, CD8+ and CD8+ TEMRA cells. The paper's findings and limits, for the study overall: In the total CD8+ and CD8+ TEMRA repertoires, over 15 and five Susac-specific public clones, respectively, were identified. The study acknowledged that relatively few individuals were included in the TCR sequencing and HLA analysis. Clonal expansion was seen in Susac syndrome CD8+ repertoires, peaking in CD8+ TEMRA cells and being greater in clinically active patients than in remitting ones.

Comment on this clonotype: The target of this receptor is not known. It has no much larger one-base neighbor in the sample; base qualities were not kept.

Sequencing used CD8+ T cells from PBMCs. This receptor was obtained from a human donor with Susac syndrome.

The CDR3: CASSSQDRDGYTF. The DNA is TGCGCCAGCAGCTCCCAGGACAGGGATGGCTACACCTTC. The receptor chain draws on TRBV5-1 and TRBJ1-2; TRBD1 fits 8 bases in the junction. Relative to germline, V is missing 3 bases and J is missing 6 bases, with 4 bases of the junction outside any gene match. Taken from cysteine to phenylalanine, the CDR3 has 13 residues. Only CDR3 DNA is held: 39 bases, read in frame from base 1. The germline V gene sets CDR1 to SGHRS and CDR2 to YFSETQ.